These 19 T cell receptor beta chains share one sample of origin, sequenced in a study of T cells in Graves' hyperthyroidism and ophthalmopathy. The source material, RNA transcripts, was used to amplify TCR beta CDR3 regions. The HTBI primer set was used in a first-round RT-PCR of the TCR CDR3. From the multiplex PCR reads, TCRdb called clonotypes with MiXCR, one entry per CDR3 protein. The repertoire holds about 530,000 distinct CDR3 sequences, with approximately 17% as singletons. The sequenced sample consisted of blood. These receptors were collected from a woman between 18 and 29 years old with Graves' ophthalmopathy.

This clonotype was picked up a small number of times. V gene TRBV16 combines with J gene TRBJ2-7, with D maybe TRBD1 (5 bases). The CDR3 is 13 amino acids. The germline V and J ends were trimmed by 4 bases and 3 bases, with 10 bases remaining between them. Germline CDR1 reads KGHSY; CDR2 reads FQNENV. In DNA form, the CDR3 reads TGTGCCAGCAGCCCATTTCAGGGCTACGAGCAGTACTTC. It is translated as CASSPFQGYEQYF.

Many counts were recorded for this clonotype. The rearrangement uses TRBV3-1 and TRBJ1-2, with D maybe TRBD1 (5 bases). V lost 4 bases and J lost 4, with 10 bases in between. The germline V gene has CDR1 LGHDT and CDR2 YNNKEL (reference sequence). This CDR3 comprises 13 residues. CDR3 region: CASSPQGTYGYTF. The CDR3 DNA follows: TGTGCCAGCAGCCCTCAGGGTACCTATGGCTACACCTTC.

This clonotype was picked up many times. The chain carries TRBV7-8 and TRBJ2-1; possible D gene TRBD1, 6 bases. Germline CDR1 reads SGHVS; CDR2 reads FQNEAQ. The CDR3 spans 16 residues. Trimming stripped 0 bases from V and 5 bases from J, with 14 bases between. The CDR3 region is CASSLAPGALDNEQFF. The DNA for the CDR3 is TGTGCCAGCAGCTTAGCACCAGGGGCTTTGGACAATGAGCAGTTCTTC.

Only a few counts were recorded for this clonotype. The chain is built from TRBV9 and TRBJ2-7, with 12 positions matching TRBD2. Looked up from germline, CDR1 is SGDLS and CDR2 is YYNGEE. CDR3 size: 15 residues. The V and J ends lost 3 bases and 2 bases, in that order; junction bases with no gene match: 3. The CDR3 bases are TGTGCCAGCAGCGGGACTAGCGGGGAGACCTACGAGCAGTACTTC. Amino acids: CASSGTSGETYEQYF.

To note about this clonotype: The junction and the germline gene differ at one end; a read error may be behind it. V gene TRBV30 combines with J gene TRBJ2-3, with a tentative D call TRBD1 (6 bases). The CDR3 is made up of 16 amino acids. From germline, CDR1 is GTSNPN and CDR2 SVGIG (reference sequence). The CDR3 here is CAWSVGWTEYTDTQCF. CDR3 DNA: TGTGCCTGGAGTGTAGGGTGGACAGAATACACAGATACGCAGTGTTTT.

The chain has TRBV4-1 and TRBJ2-5, with 13 bases fitting TRBD2. The junction had 16 bases not matched to a gene; V was cut back by 4 bases and J by 5 bases. From germline, CDR1 is MGHRA and CDR2 YSYEKL. This CDR3 region has 19 residues. The CDR3 region is CASSRGLAGVSGNRETQYF. The CDR3, as DNA: TGCGCCAGCAGCCGCGGACTAGCGGGAGTCTCGGGGAATCGGGAGACCCAGTACTTC.

This clonotype was found a few times. The chain employs TRBV12-3 or TRBV12-4 and TRBJ1-5; D not certain. V was pared by 3 bases and J by 0 bases, with 30 bases between. The CDR3 runs 22 residues. CDR3 nucleotide sequence: TGTGCCAGCAGTTTTCGGCCCCGTTTTTTGGATAACGTAAAGGATAGCAATCAGCCCCAGCATTTT. It yields the protein CASSFRPRFLDNVKDSNQPQHF.

This clonotype was picked up many times. The V call is TRBV28, the J call TRBJ2-7, with no clear D. Germline CDR1 reads MDHEN; CDR2 reads SYDVKM. This CDR3 spans 11 amino acids. V was clipped by 3 bases and J by 2 bases, with 2 bases between them. The CDR3, as DNA: TGTGCCAGCAGTTTCGCCTACGAGCAGTACTTC. Its translation: CASSFAYEQYF. The whole variable domain, remainder taken from reference TRBV28 and TRBJ2-7, is DVKVTQSSRYLVKRTGEKVFLECVQDMDHENMFWYRQDPGLGLRLIYFSYDVKMKEKGDIPEGYSVSREKKERFSLILESASTNQTSMYLCASSFAYEQYFGPGTRLTVT.

This clonotype was counted a few times. This chain connects TRBV28 to TRBJ1-2, with D possibly TRBD1 on 5 matching bases. V was shortened by 6 bases and J by 6 bases, with 14 bases between the two germline ends. CDR1 is MDHEN and CDR2 is SYDVKM in the germline V gene. This CDR3 has 13 residues. The CDR3 region is CASRPVGGDGYTF. The DNA for the CDR3 is TGTGCCAGCAGGCCGGTTGGGGGGGATGGCTACACCTTC.

The chain recombines TRBV5-4 with TRBJ2-1, with TRBD2 identical over 8 bases. The CDR3 spans 17 residues. Per the germline V gene, CDR1 is SGHNT and CDR2 is YYREEE (reference sequence). V was pared by 3 bases and J by 4 bases, with 12 bases of the junction left unmatched. CDR3 residues: CASSSLEGSGIYNEQFF. The CDR3 DNA sequence: TGTGCCAGCAGCTCCCTCGAGGGTAGCGGGATATACAATGAGCAGTTCTTC. Variable domain in full (rest from reference TRBV5-4 and TRBJ2-1): ETGVTQSPTHLIKTRGQQVTLRCSSQSGHNTVSWYQQALGQGPQFIFQYYREEENGRGNFPPRFSGLQFPNYSSELNVNALELDDSALYLCASSSLEGSGIYNEQFFGPGTRLTVL.

The sample holds many counts of this clonotype. V and J are TRBV5-6 and TRBJ2-3; the match to TRBD2 covers 10 bases. This CDR3 is 16 amino acids long. V lost 5 bases, J lost 1 base, and 7 bases stayed unmatched. Per germline, CDR1 SGHDT and CDR2 YYEEEE. The CDR3: CASRRGTSGGTDTQYF. CDR3 nucleotide sequence: TGTGCCAGCAGACGAGGTACTAGCGGGGGCACAGATACGCAGTATTTT.

This clonotype was seen at least ten times. The chain carries TRBV27 and TRBJ2-7, with 8 bases identical to TRBD2. V shed 7 bases, J shed 8 bases, and the junction held 7 bases outside the gene matches. Germline CDR1 is MNHEY and CDR2 is SMNVEV (reference sequence). This CDR3 contains 12 residues. The CDR3: CASTIPGGKQYF. CDR3 sequence (DNA): TGTGCCAGCACCATCCCGGGGGGGAAGCAGTACTTC.

Ten or more counts support this clonotype. The rearrangement uses TRBV7-8 and TRBJ2-3; D is uncertain. Germline CDR1 reads SGHVS; CDR2 reads FQNEAQ. The CDR3 is 13 amino acids. V was clipped by 2 bases and J by 4 bases, with 7 bases between them. The CDR3 reads CASSLLAPDTQYF. The CDR3, as DNA: TGTGCCAGCAGCTTATTGGCCCCAGATACGCAGTATTTT.

This clonotype was counted ten times or more. The rearrangement links TRBV7-8 to TRBJ2-1, with TRBD2 identical over 10 bases. This CDR3 is 15 amino acids long. V trimming: 1 base; J trimming: 6 bases; junction bases outside the gene matches: 3. Germline-derived CDR1 and CDR2 are SGHVS and FQNEAQ. CDR3 protein: CASSLGAGGGNEQFF. CDR3 nucleotide sequence: TGTGCCAGCAGCTTAGGAGCGGGGGGGGGCAATGAGCAGTTCTTC.

The V call is TRBV27, the J call TRBJ1-5, with D maybe TRBD1 (5 bases). The germline gives CDR1 MNHEY, CDR2 SMNVEV (reference sequence). The V gene lost 6 bases and the J gene lost 4 bases, with 16 bases spanning the gap. This CDR3 comprises 15 residues. The CDR3 DNA reads as TGTGCCAGCAGGGGGGGGGGTTCAGGGAATCAGCCCCAGCATTTT. Its protein is CASRGGGSGNQPQHF.

The rearrangement links TRBV11-2 to TRBJ2-1, with D possibly being TRBD1 (5 bases). Deletions cut 0 bases from V and 9 bases from J, with 12 bases between. The CDR3 covers 14 residues. Germline V CDR1 and CDR2: SGHAT, FQNNGV. The CDR3, as DNA: TGTGCCAGCAGCTTAGATTATTTAGGGGTTGAGCAGTTCTTC. It specifies CASSLDYLGVEQFF.

This clonotype was seen ten or more times. The V and J genes are TRBV20-1 and TRBJ2-7, with D possibly matching TRBD1 (6 bases). The V and J ends lost 5 bases and 3 bases respectively, with 17 bases between them. The V gene's germline CDR1 is DFQATT and CDR2 SNEGSKA (reference sequence). The CDR3 has 14 residues. Here the CDR3 reads CSADEVGGSYEQYF. The DNA of the CDR3 is TGCAGTGCTGACGAAGTAGGGGGAAGCTACGAGCAGTACTTC.

Of note for this clonotype: Given a much more abundant clone one base away, this may be a read error. The CDR3 is CSADRGLNTEALF. In DNA form, the CDR3 reads TGCAGTGCCGACAGGGGGCTGAACACTGAAGCTCTCTTT. This rearrangement joins TRBV20-1 to TRBJ1-1; 10 bases map to TRBD1. The germline CDR1 and CDR2 sequences are DFQATT and SNEGSKA (reference sequence). The CDR3 covers 13 residues.

This clonotype was found a few times. The rearrangement links TRBV6-1 to TRBJ2-1, with 11 bases lining up with TRBD1. V lost 0 bases and J lost 6; bases outside the gene matches: 4. This CDR3 is built from 16 residues. Germline lookup yields CDR1 MNHNS and CDR2 SASEGT. CDR3 sequence reads: CASSEALGTGGNEQFF. The CDR3 DNA is TGTGCCAGCAGTGAAGCGCTTGGGACAGGGGGCAATGAGCAGTTCTTC.